This TCR beta chain appears in the sequencing data of a study of Ad26.COV2.S vaccination and SARS-CoV-2 variants. Looking at the study overall: Among those in the COV1001 Ad26.COV2.S trial arm was the donor.

This CDR3 is built from 14 residues. V lost 3 bases and J lost 14; bases outside the gene matches: 8. Germline-derived CDR1 and CDR2 are LGHNA and YSLEER. Regarding treatment: approximately 18 received Ad26.COV2.S at low or high dose, single or two shots; several received placebo; per-sample allocation not given. It was on day 63 after the first vaccine or placebo injection that samples were taken. The assay was immunoSEQ multiplex PCR, and TCRdb's table has in-frame clones only and misses some. The top ten clones hold 2.5% of a sample with hundreds of thousands of clones, 89% of them seen once. General study points: In vaccinated individuals, spike-specific CD8+ and CD4+ T cell responses reportedly displayed substantial breadth.

Comment on this clone: Its antigen remains unknown.

This sequence was found in a person aged 18-60 years who received the Ad26.COV2.S COVID-19 vaccine or a placebo. The chain combines TRBV4-3 with TRBJ1-6; 9 bases are shared with TRBD1. The material sequenced was peripheral blood, taken in a trial of Ad26.COV2.S vaccine versus placebo. For the CDR3, the DNA is TGCGCCAGCAGCCACACAGGGGGCGCGGGCACCCTCCACTTT. Translation: CASSHTGGAGTLHF.